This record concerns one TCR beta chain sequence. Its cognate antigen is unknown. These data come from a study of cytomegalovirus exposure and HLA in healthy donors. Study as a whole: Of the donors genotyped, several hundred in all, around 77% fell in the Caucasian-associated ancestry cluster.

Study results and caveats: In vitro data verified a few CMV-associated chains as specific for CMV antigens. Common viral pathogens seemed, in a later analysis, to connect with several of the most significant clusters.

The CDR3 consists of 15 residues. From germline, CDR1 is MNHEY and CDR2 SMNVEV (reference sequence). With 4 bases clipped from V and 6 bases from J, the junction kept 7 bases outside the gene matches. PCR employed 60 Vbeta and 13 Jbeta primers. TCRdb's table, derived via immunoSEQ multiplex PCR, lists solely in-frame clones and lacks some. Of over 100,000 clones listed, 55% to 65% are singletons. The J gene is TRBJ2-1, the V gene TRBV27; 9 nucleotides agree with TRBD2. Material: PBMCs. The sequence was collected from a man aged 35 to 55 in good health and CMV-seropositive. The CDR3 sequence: CASSSHGGGANEQFF. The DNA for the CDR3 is TGTGCCAGCAGTTCCCATGGCGGGGGGGCCAATGAGCAGTTCTTC.